This T cell receptor beta chain was sequenced during a study of response to subunit inactivated influenza vaccine (dated by TCRdb to the late 2010s). With respect to the entire study: Deep quantitative T cell receptor repertoire profiling was used in the study to track responses to a trivalent subunit inactivated influenza vaccine.

What this sample's time point label stands for: approximately 40 days after influenza vaccine administration. Points the paper makes about the study in general: According to the authors, only a limited number of new T cells may be recruited by each seasonal influenza vaccination.

Libraries were constructed by RT-PCR. Instrument used: Illumina HiSeq 2500. The public sequencing data were trimmed at Q25 with fastp and processed into clonotypes with MiXCR by TCRdb, which kept only in-frame beta chains. All rows with the same CDR3 protein become a single entry with the most common DNA and genes. This sample has about 480,000 distinct CDR3 sequences in its table, and roughly 13% of those were observed once. Clones ranked in the top ten supply roughly 13% of the sample. The germline V end is reduced by 2 bases and the J end by 2 bases; junction bases left unmatched: 4. The CDR3 covers 16 residues, taking in both the cysteine and the phenylalanine. Just the 48-base CDR3 DNA is kept, in frame starting at base 1. The germline V gene supplies CDR1 SGHDT and CDR2 YYEEEE. This clonotype appeared a few times. What antigen it recognizes has not been identified. No per-base quality is available; no much larger clone lies one base away.

Sample: PBMCs from blood, taken 45 days after vaccination. This TCR derives from a man aged 50 to 59 who received an inactivated influenza vaccine. Donor details come from another sample of the same person, matched by shared clones. The chain employs TRBV5-6 and TRBJ2-1; the central 10 bases match TRBD2. The nucleotides are TGTGCCAGCAGCTTAGCTAGCGGGAGACCCTACAATGAGCAGTTCTTC. Translated, this gives CASSLASGRPYNEQFF.